This TCR beta chain was recorded in a study of blood T cell repertoires in COVID-19. In the study overall: Material from acute and convalescent COVID-19 was sourced from the United States, Italy and Spain. Sample material is recorded as cDNA or gDNA derived from T cells, B-cell-depleted T cells, or PBMCs.

This clone was seen a handful of times. This CDR3 is built from 16 residues. V lost 6 bases, J lost 5 bases, and 11 bases stayed unmatched. Looked up from germline, CDR1 is MNHNY and CDR2 is SVGAGI (reference sequence). Original handling: It was from reference gene primer amplification that nucleated cell counts were estimated. TCRdb's table, derived via immunoSEQ multiplex PCR, lists solely in-frame clones and lacks some. V and J calls and clone size follow that table, whereas D and trimming were derived from the DNA. The repertoire includes a few hundred thousand clones, approximately 90% of them detected once, and less than 2.5% sits in the top ten.

The sample consisted of peripheral blood. The clonotype originates from a man younger than 30 with active or convalescent COVID-19. The J gene is TRBJ1-5, the V gene TRBV6-6; 9 bases are shared with TRBD1. CDR3 sequence reads: CASSPNRGRFDQPQHF. As DNA, the CDR3 is TGTGCCAGCAGCCCCAACAGGGGGCGATTCGATCAGCCCCAGCATTTT.